The sequence of this T cell receptor beta chain was determined in a study of T cells after yellow fever vaccination. There are a few counts of this clonotype. V lost 3 bases to trimming and J lost 5 bases, with 10 bases between them. The CDR3 spans 13 residues. Per the germline V gene, CDR1 is LNHDA and CDR2 is SQIVND (reference sequence). TCRdb independently ran MiXCR on the 5' RACE reads; one entry per CDR3 protein. The table includes more than 300,000 distinct CDR3 sequences, 6.5% to 8.5% detected once. Specimen: PBMCs, collected roughly 46 days after the first yellow fever vaccination. The chain joins TRBV19 to TRBJ1-1, with no clear D. The receptor comes from a young man who received the YFV17D yellow fever vaccine. CDR3 in amino acids: CASSIGLTTEAFF. The CDR3 DNA follows: TGTGCCAGTAGTATTGGACTGACAACTGAAGCTTTCTTT. The entire variable domain, with the rest obtained from reference TRBV19 and TRBJ1-1, is as follows: DGGITQSPKYLFRKEGQNVTLSCEQNLNHDAMYWYRQDPGQGLRLIYYSQIVNDFQKGDIAEGYSVSREKKESFPLTVTSAQKNPTAFYLCASSIGLTTEAFFGQGTRLTVV.